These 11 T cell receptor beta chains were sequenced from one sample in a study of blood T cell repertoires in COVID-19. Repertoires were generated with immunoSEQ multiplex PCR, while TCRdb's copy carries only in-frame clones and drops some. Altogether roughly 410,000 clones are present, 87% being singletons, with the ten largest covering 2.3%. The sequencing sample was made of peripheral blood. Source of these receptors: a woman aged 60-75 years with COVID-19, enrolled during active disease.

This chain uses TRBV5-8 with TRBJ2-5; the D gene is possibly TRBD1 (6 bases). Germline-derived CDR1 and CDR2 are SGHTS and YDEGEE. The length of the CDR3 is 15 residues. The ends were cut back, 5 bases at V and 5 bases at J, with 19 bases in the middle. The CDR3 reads CASRSTGSMFETQYF. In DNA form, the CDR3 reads TGTGCCAGCAGGTCCACAGGGAGCATGTTTGAGACCCAGTACTTC.

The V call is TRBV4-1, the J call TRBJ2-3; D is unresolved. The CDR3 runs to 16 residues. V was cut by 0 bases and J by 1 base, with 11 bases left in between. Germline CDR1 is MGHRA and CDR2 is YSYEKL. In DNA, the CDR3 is TGCGCCAGCAGCCAAGATGAGAGTCGCGGCACAGATACGCAGTATTTT. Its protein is CASSQDESRGTDTQYF.

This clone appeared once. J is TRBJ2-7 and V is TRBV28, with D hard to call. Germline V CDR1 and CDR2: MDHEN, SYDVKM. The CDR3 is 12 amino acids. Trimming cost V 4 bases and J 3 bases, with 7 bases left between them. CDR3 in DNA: TGTGCCAGCAGTTCGCGACTCTACGAGCAGTACTTC. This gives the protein CASSSRLYEQYF.

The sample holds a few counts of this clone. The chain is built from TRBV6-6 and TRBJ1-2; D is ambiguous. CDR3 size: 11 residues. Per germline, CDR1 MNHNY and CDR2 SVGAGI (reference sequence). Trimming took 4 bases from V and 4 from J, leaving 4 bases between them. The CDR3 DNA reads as TGTGCCAGCAGTTCTAGCTATGGCTACACCTTC. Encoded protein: CASSSSYGYTF.

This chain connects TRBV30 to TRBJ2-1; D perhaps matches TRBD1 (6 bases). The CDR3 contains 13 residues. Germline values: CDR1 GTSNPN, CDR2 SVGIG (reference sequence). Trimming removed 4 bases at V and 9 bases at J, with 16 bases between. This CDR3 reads CAWTWQGPGEQFF. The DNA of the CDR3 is TGTGCCTGGACTTGGCAGGGGCCTGGTGAGCAGTTCTTC.

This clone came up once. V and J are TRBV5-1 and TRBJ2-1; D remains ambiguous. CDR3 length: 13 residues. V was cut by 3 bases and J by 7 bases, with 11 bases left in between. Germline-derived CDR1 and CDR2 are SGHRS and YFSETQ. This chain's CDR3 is CASSSPSGNEQFF. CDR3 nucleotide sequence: TGCGCCAGCAGCTCGCCTAGTGGGAATGAGCAGTTCTTC.

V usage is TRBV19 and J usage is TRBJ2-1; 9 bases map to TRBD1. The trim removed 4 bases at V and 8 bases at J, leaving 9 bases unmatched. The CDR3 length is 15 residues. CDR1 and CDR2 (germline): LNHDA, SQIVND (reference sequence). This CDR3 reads CASSKFGQGWDEQFF. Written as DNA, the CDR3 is TGTGCCAGTAGTAAGTTCGGACAGGGGTGGGATGAGCAGTTCTTC.

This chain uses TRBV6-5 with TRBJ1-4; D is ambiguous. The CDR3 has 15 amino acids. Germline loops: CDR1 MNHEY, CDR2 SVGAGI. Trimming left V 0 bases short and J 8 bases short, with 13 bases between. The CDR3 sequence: CASSYSSRPGEKLFF. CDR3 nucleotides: TGTGCCAGCAGTTACTCTAGCCGACCTGGAGAAAAACTGTTTTTT.

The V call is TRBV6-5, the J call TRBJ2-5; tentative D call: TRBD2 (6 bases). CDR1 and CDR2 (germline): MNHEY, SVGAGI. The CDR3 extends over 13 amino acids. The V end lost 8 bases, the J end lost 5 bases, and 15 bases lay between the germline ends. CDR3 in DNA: TGTGCCAGCTCACGGGGGAGCGGGGAGACCCAGTACTTC. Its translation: CASSRGSGETQYF.

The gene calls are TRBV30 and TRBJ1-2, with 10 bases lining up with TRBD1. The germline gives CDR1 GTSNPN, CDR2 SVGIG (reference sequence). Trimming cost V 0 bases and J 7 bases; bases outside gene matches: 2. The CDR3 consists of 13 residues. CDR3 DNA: TGTGCCTGGAGTGTACGACAGGGGGCTGGCTACACCTTC. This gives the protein CAWSVRQGAGYTF.

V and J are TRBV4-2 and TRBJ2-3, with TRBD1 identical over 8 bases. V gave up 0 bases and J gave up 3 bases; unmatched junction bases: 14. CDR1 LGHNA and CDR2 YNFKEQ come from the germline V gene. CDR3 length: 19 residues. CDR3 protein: CASSQEWVGSQGATDTQYF. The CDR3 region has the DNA TGTGCCAGCAGCCAAGAGTGGGTGGGCAGTCAGGGGGCAACAGATACGCAGTATTTT.